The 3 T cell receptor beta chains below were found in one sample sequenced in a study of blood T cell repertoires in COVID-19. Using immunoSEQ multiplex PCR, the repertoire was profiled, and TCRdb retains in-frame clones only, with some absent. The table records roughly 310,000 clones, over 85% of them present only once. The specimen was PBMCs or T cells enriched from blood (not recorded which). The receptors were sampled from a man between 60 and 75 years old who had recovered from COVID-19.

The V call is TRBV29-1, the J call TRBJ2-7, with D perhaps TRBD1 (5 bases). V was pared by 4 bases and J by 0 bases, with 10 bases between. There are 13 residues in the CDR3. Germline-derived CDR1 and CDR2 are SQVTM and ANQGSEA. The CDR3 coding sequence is TGCAGCGTTGTCACAGGTAGCTCCTACGAGCAGTACTTC. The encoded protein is CSVVTGSSYEQYF.

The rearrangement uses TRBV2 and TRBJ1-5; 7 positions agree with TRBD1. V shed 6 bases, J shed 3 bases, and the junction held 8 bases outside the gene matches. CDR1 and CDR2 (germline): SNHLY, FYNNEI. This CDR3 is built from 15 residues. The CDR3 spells CASRTSTGFNQPQHF. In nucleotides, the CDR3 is TGTGCCAGCAGGACTTCGACAGGGTTCAATCAGCCCCAGCATTTT.

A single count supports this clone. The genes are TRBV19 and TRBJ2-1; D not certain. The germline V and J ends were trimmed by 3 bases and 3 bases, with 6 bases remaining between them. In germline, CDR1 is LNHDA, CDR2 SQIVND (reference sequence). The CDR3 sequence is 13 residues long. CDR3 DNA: TGTGCCAGTAGTATGCTAGACTACAATGAGCAGTTCTTC. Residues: CASSMLDYNEQFF.